These T cell receptor beta chains were read from a single sample in a study of T cell responses to AZD1222 COVID-19 vaccine. Sequencing was performed with immunoSEQ multiplex PCR; in TCRdb, only in-frame clones are kept and a portion is missing. Of more than 150,000 clones in the sample, 90% were seen once. The sample here was peripheral blood, taken on day 0 of AZD1222 vaccination. The receptors here all came from an adult in good health. CDR3s include the opening cysteine and the closing phenylalanine or tryptophan. The D gene is left open where the match is weak. Where a row states a size, it is once, few, many or the class of an expanded clone; other rows omit it.

CDR3 protein | CDR3 DNA | J gene | V gene | D gene | clone size
CASSPEGGRANEQYF | TGTGCCAGCAGCCCGGAGGGGGGCAGGGCCAACGAGCAGTACTTC | TRBJ2-7 | TRBV9 | . | .
CASSSTGGNFLYNEQFF | TGTGCCAGCAGTTCAACCGGGGGTAACTTTTTGTACAATGAGCAGTTCTTC | TRBJ2-1 | TRBV6-2/TRBV6-3 | . | .
CASSAGQGLHGYTF | TGTGCCAGCAGCGCTGGACAGGGGCTCCATGGCTACACCTTC | TRBJ1-2 | TRBV9 | TRBD1 | .
CAISGQGVPYEQYF | TGTGCCATCAGTGGACAGGGCGTCCCCTACGAGCAGTACTTC | TRBJ2-7 | TRBV10-3 | TRBD1 | once
CASSFGGGYSNQPQHF | TGTGCCAGCAGCTTCGGAGGGGGCTATAGCAATCAGCCCCAGCATTTT | TRBJ1-5 | TRBV5-5 | TRBD1 | .
CASSQGDSGGDTQYF | TGCGCCAGCAGCCAAGGGGATAGCGGCGGCGATACGCAGTATTTT | TRBJ2-3 | TRBV4-1 | . | once
CASSRQGRENTQYF | TGTGCCAGCAGCCGACAGGGTCGAGAAAATACGCAGTATTTT | TRBJ2-3 | TRBV3-1/TRBV3-2 | TRBD1 | .
CASSTRQGFGPQHF | TGTGCCAGCAGTACTCGACAGGGGTTCGGGCCCCAGCATTTT | TRBJ1-5 | TRBV6-2/TRBV6-3 | TRBD1 | .
CASSLNLGGMGSYEQYF | TGCGCCAGCAGCTTAAACCTAGGGGGGATGGGCTCCTACGAGCAGTACTTC | TRBJ2-7 | TRBV5-1 | . | .
CASSQGNRGNYGYTF | TGTGCCAGCAGCCAAGGGAACAGGGGGAACTATGGCTACACCTTC | TRBJ1-2 | TRBV3-1/TRBV3-2 | TRBD1 | .
CASSYRGGAGSPLHF | TGTGCCAGCAGTTATAGAGGGGGCGCGGGTTCACCCCTCCACTTT | TRBJ1-6 | TRBV6-5 | TRBD1 | .
CASSYWGGTEAFF | TGTGCCAGCAGTTACTGGGGAGGCACTGAAGCTTTCTTT | TRBJ1-1 | TRBV6-5 | . | .
CASSLKGGSGNTIYF | TGCGCCAGCAGCTTAAAAGGGGGCTCTGGAAACACCATATATTTT | TRBJ1-3 | TRBV5-1 | . | .
CASSFSGSSATETYEQYF | TGCGCCAGCAGCTTTTCAGGGAGTAGCGCCACCGAGACCTACGAGCAGTACTTC | TRBJ2-7 | TRBV5-1 | . | .
CASSYEQGYSNQPQHF | TGTGCCAGCAGTTACGAACAGGGGTATAGCAATCAGCCCCAGCATTTT | TRBJ1-5 | TRBV6-6 | TRBD1 | .
CASSLAGTPNTGELFF | TGTGCCAGCAGTTTAGCCGGGACTCCTAACACCGGGGAGCTGTTTTTT | TRBJ2-2 | TRBV28 | . | .
CAIRGATNEKLFF | TGTGCCATCAGGGGGGCAACTAATGAAAAACTGTTTTTT | TRBJ1-4 | TRBV28 | TRBD1 | .
CASSPGLPHRSSYNEQFF | TGTGCCAGTAGTCCGGGACTACCTCACCGCTCGTCCTACAATGAGCAGTTCTTC | TRBJ2-1 | TRBV19 | TRBD2 | .
CASSLPAGGMGANVLTF | TGTGCCAGCAGCTTGCCCGCTGGGGGTATGGGGGCCAACGTCCTGACTTTC | TRBJ2-6 | TRBV5-6 | . | .
CASRPGHNTGELFF | TGTGCCAGCAGGCCGGGACATAACACCGGGGAGCTGTTTTTT | TRBJ2-2 | TRBV4-2 | . | .
CASSLAGQGAGEQYF | TGCGCCAGCAGCTTGGCGGGACAGGGGGCAGGGGAGCAGTACTTC | TRBJ2-7 | TRBV5-1 | TRBD1 | .
CASRARGLTDTQYF | TGTGCCAGCAGGGCCCGGGGGCTCACAGATACGCAGTATTTT | TRBJ2-3 | TRBV28 | . | .
CAWSVARGAFRYEQYF | TGTGCCTGGAGTGTTGCGAGGGGGGCTTTCCGCTACGAGCAGTACTTC | TRBJ2-7 | TRBV30 | . | .
CAISDGDRNYLNTEAFF | TGTGCCATCAGTGATGGGGACAGAAACTACCTGAACACTGAAGCTTTCTTT | TRBJ1-1 | TRBV10-3 | TRBD1 | .
CASGRGDSGANVLTF | TGTGCCAGTGGGAGGGGCGACTCTGGGGCCAACGTCCTGACTTTC | TRBJ2-6 | TRBV19 | TRBD2 | few
CASSYSTNPQFF | TGTGCCAGCAGTTACTCGACTAATCCACAGTTCTTC | TRBJ2-1 | TRBV6-2/TRBV6-3 | . | .
CAWRRTAAQNSPLHF | TGTGCCTGGAGACGGACGGCAGCCCAAAATTCACCCCTCCACTTT | TRBJ1-6 | TRBV30 | . | .
CASSLASGRGSYNEQFF | TGCGCCAGCAGCCTGGCAAGCGGGAGAGGTTCCTACAATGAGCAGTTCTTC | TRBJ2-1 | TRBV5-1 | TRBD2 | few
CASYLAGAGGFF | TGCGCCAGTTACCTAGCGGGGGCCGGCGGGTTCTTC | TRBJ2-1 | TRBV10-2 | TRBD2 | .
CASSILLGSQPGNTIYF | TGTGCCAGTAGTATACTACTCGGGTCCCAGCCTGGAAACACCATATATTTT | TRBJ1-3 | TRBV19 | . | .
CASSPRGQYGYTF | TGTGCCAGCAGCCCAAGAGGGCAGTATGGCTACACCTTC | TRBJ1-2 | TRBV7-9 | . | .
CASSRRQRGADSYNEQFF | TGCGCCAGCAGCCGAAGGCAGCGGGGGGCCGACTCCTACAATGAGCAGTTCTTC | TRBJ2-1 | TRBV5-1 | TRBD2 | .
CASSTGDSGNTIYF | TGTGCCAGCAGCACAGGTGACTCTGGAAACACCATATATTTT | TRBJ1-3 | TRBV5-4 | . | once
CASSFGVLYEQYF | TGTGCCAGTAGTTTCGGGGTTCTCTACGAGCAGTACTTC | TRBJ2-7 | TRBV19 | . | .
CASSLEQGTAQHF | TGTGCCAGCAGTTTGGAGCAAGGGACAGCCCAGCATTTT | TRBJ1-5 | TRBV6-5 | TRBD1 | .
CASTRPGLYNEQFF | TGTGCCAGTACCCGTCCGGGACTGTACAATGAGCAGTTCTTC | TRBJ2-1 | TRBV19 | . | .
CASSQTGNTIYF | TGTGCCAGCAGCCAGACTGGAAACACCATATATTTT | TRBJ1-3 | TRBV3-1/TRBV3-2 | . | few
CASSIDGGQPQHF | TGTGCCAGTAGTATAGATGGCGGCCAGCCCCAGCATTTT | TRBJ1-5 | TRBV19 | . | .
CASSETGRNTIYF | TGTGCCAGCAGTGAGACAGGGCGAAACACCATATATTTT | TRBJ1-3 | TRBV12-3/TRBV12-4 | TRBD1 | .
CASRPGDRNSNQPQHF | TGTGCCAGCAGACCAGGGGACAGAAATAGCAATCAGCCCCAGCATTTT | TRBJ1-5 | TRBV5-4 | TRBD1 | .
CASQGINYGYTF | TGTGCCTCACAGGGGATTAACTATGGCTACACCTTC | TRBJ1-2 | TRBV28 | TRBD1 | .